The 14 T cell receptor beta chains given below trace back to one sample, sequenced in a study of a mutant IDH1 vaccine in newly diagnosed glioma. These receptors' targets are unknown. The repertoire was sequenced with immunoSEQ multiplex PCR; TCRdb's copy has only in-frame clones and lacks some. The sample has roughly 130,000 clones, about 82% seen once. Time point given: week 11, during vaccination. What each vaccine dose contained was 300 ug of mutant IDH1 20-mer peptide, accompanied by topical imiquimod. The specimen comprised PBMCs, sampled from a glioma patient whose treatment included an IDH1 peptide vaccine. The receptor source for this set is a middle-aged man with glioma.

The V and J genes are TRBV2 and TRBJ2-1, with a possible D match to TRBD2 (7 bases). CDR3 length equals 13 residues. Trimming took off 4 bases at V and 7 bases at J, with 11 bases between the two ends. Germline CDR1 reads SNHLY; CDR2 reads FYNNEI. The CDR3 here is CASSGTRGNEQFF. The CDR3 DNA sequence: TGTGCCAGCAGTGGGACTAGGGGGAATGAGCAGTTCTTC.

The rearrangement uses TRBV13 and TRBJ2-7, with no clear D. The germline gives CDR1 PRHDT, CDR2 FYEKMQ (reference sequence). This CDR3 region has 12 residues. Trimming pared 3 bases from V and 0 bases from J, leaving 3 bases between. In DNA form, the CDR3 reads TGTGCCAGCAGCTTTAGCTCCTACGAGCAGTACTTC. This sequence encodes CASSFSSYEQYF.

The chain joins TRBV6-4 to TRBJ1-6; TRBD1 matches 7 bases. Trimming cost V 4 bases and J 8 bases; bases outside gene matches: 5. CDR3 length: 14 residues. Germline V CDR1 and CDR2: MRHNA, SNTAGT. CDR3 DNA: TGTGCCAGCAGTGCTTCAGGGGGGGATTCACCCCTCCACTTT. Protein: CASSASGGDSPLHF.

The chain carries TRBV5-1 and TRBJ2-6; D is undetermined. Trimming pared 2 bases from V and 2 bases from J, leaving 17 bases between. Germline V gene lookup returns CDR1 SGHRS and CDR2 YFSETQ. This CDR3 region has 18 residues. The CDR3: CASSFQGPRLPGANVLTF. CDR3 coding DNA: TGCGCCAGCAGCTTCCAAGGGCCCCGGTTACCTGGGGCCAACGTCCTGACTTTC. Filled out from reference TRBV5-1 and TRBJ2-6, the complete variable domain reads KAGVTQTPRYLIKTRGQQVTLSCSPISGHRSVSWYQQTPGQGLQFLFEYFSETQRNKGNFPGRFSGRQFSNSRSEMNVSTLELGDSALYLCASSFQGPRLPGANVLTFGAGSRLTVL.

V and J are TRBV5-1 and TRBJ1-1, with D possibly matching TRBD1 (5 bases). CDR3 size: 13 residues. The V gene's germline CDR1 is SGHRS and CDR2 YFSETQ. V lost 5 bases and J lost 1, with 9 bases in between. CDR3 in amino acids: CASRAGGNTEAFF. The DNA of the CDR3 is TGCGCCAGCAGGGCGGGGGGGAACACTGAAGCTTTCTTT.

V and J are TRBV10-3 and TRBJ2-3; 12 nucleotides match TRBD2. Trimming took 0 bases from V and 4 from J; bases not matched to a gene: 8. Germline V gene lookup returns CDR1 ENHRY and CDR2 SYGVKD. This CDR3 is built from 18 residues. CDR3 sequence: CAISESKSSGGASDTQYF. The CDR3, as DNA: TGTGCCATCAGTGAGTCGAAATCTAGCGGGGGGGCTTCAGATACGCAGTATTTT.

The chain combines TRBV19 with TRBJ2-3; perhaps TRBD2 as D (5 bases). Per the germline V gene, CDR1 is LNHDA and CDR2 is SQIVND (reference sequence). V was shortened by 4 bases and J by 4 bases, with 12 bases between the two germline ends. The CDR3 sequence is 14 residues long. CDR3 sequence: CASSTGVLADTQYF. Here the CDR3 DNA reads TGTGCCAGTAGTACCGGGGTTCTGGCAGATACGCAGTATTTT. Complete variable domain (other parts from reference TRBV19 and TRBJ2-3): DGGITQSPKYLFRKEGQNVTLSCEQNLNHDAMYWYRQDPGQGLRLIYYSQIVNDFQKGDIAEGYSVSREKKESFPLTVTSAQKNPTAFYLCASSTGVLADTQYFGPGTRLTVL.

V is TRBV7-2 and J is TRBJ2-1, with TRBD2 matching over 10 bases. From germline, CDR1 is SGHTA and CDR2 FQGNSA. Germline trimming cut 5 bases from V and 9 bases from J; bases unmatched to any gene: 13. The CDR3 is 16 amino acids. In DNA form, the CDR3 reads TGTGCCAGCAGCGCCGATCTAGCGGGGGCCTTCGGTGAGCAGTTCTTC. It is translated as CASSADLAGAFGEQFF.

The chain employs TRBV19 and TRBJ2-1; TRBD2 aligns across 8 bases. The germline CDR1 and CDR2 sequences are LNHDA and SQIVND (reference sequence). The CDR3 runs 15 residues. V dropped 3 bases and J dropped 4; count of bases not matched to a gene: 5. The CDR3 sequence: CASSIQAGEYNEQFF. Written as DNA, the CDR3 is TGTGCCAGTAGTATCCAAGCGGGAGAGTACAATGAGCAGTTCTTC.

The chain links TRBV29-1 to TRBJ2-5; 7 positions match TRBD2. V gave up 7 bases and J gave up 3 bases; unmatched junction bases: 11. The germline CDR1 and CDR2 sequences are SQVTM and ANQGSEA. The CDR3 sequence is 14 residues long. CDR3 nucleotide sequence: TGCAGCGCTAGTAAAGGGAGCGGGAAAGAGACCCAGTACTTC. Amino acid sequence: CSASKGSGKETQYF.

DNA of the CDR3: TGTGCCAGTAGCCCCCTGGGGGGGCAGGAGACCCAGTACTTC. Protein sequence: CASSPLGGQETQYF. This chain connects TRBV19 to TRBJ2-5; D is possibly TRBD2 (7 bases). The CDR3 has 14 residues. Germline CDR1 is LNHDA and CDR2 is SQIVND (reference sequence). V dropped 6 bases and J dropped 5 bases, with 16 bases sitting between them.

The V gene is TRBV6-1, the J gene TRBJ1-2, with a tentative D call TRBD1 (5 bases). The CDR3 covers 14 residues. Trimming removed 0 bases from V and 4 bases from J, with 9 bases in between. CDR1 and CDR2 from the germline V gene are MNHNS and SASEGT. CDR3 DNA: TGTGCCAGCAGTGAAGCGTGGGGCAGCTATGGCTACACCTTC. This encodes CASSEAWGSYGYTF.

The rearrangement links TRBV11-2 to TRBJ2-7, with a possible D match to TRBD2 (5 bases). The CDR3 is 14 amino acids. Germline values: CDR1 SGHAT, CDR2 FQNNGV. V was clipped by 1 base and J by 2 bases, with 9 bases between them. Here the CDR3 DNA reads TGTGCCAGCAGCTTAGGATCGGGAACCTACGAGCAGTACTTC. It encodes CASSLGSGTYEQYF.

The V gene is TRBV11-2, the J gene TRBJ1-3, with D perhaps matching TRBD1 (6 bases). The CDR3 has 17 residues. V dropped 2 bases and J dropped 2 bases, with 16 bases sitting between them. Germline V CDR1 and CDR2: SGHAT, FQNNGV. DNA for the CDR3: TGTGCCAGCAGCTTAAGTAGTCAGGGGCTCACTGGAAACACCATATATTTT. Translating it yields CASSLSSQGLTGNTIYF.